These 27 T cell receptor beta chains were sequenced from one sample in a study of Ad26.COV2.S vaccination and SARS-CoV-2 variants. Sequenced by immunoSEQ multiplex PCR; TCRdb stores in-frame clones only, minus some. The sample has about 320,000 clones, just under 85% seen once. This sample's treatment: roughly 19 received Ad26.COV2.S at low or high dose, single or two shots; 5 received placebo; per-sample allocation not given. The investigators took samples on day 63 after the first vaccine or placebo injection. Sample: peripheral blood, taken in a trial of Ad26.COV2.S vaccine versus placebo. The receptor source for this set is a person between 18 and 65 years old who received the Ad26.COV2.S COVID-19 vaccine or a placebo.

This chain connects TRBV7-9 to TRBJ2-7, with TRBD1 as a possible D gene (6 bases). The length of the CDR3 is 12 residues. V shed 4 bases and J shed 7 bases, with 11 bases lying between them. From germline, CDR1 is SEHNR and CDR2 FQNEAQ (reference sequence). The DNA of the CDR3 is TGTGCCAGCAGCTATGACAGGACTGAGCAGTACTTC. Translation: CASSYDRTEQYF.

This chain joins TRBV4-1 and TRBJ2-2; TRBD2 aligns across 7 bases. With 2 bases clipped from V and 6 bases from J, the junction kept 6 bases outside the gene matches. The CDR3 covers 15 residues. The V gene's germline CDR1 is MGHRA and CDR2 YSYEKL. CDR3 residues: CASSQFGGGAGELFF. The CDR3 DNA sequence: TGCGCCAGCAGCCAATTTGGGGGAGGGGCCGGGGAGCTGTTTTTT.

The chain is built from TRBV7-9 and TRBJ1-2; 7 bases fit TRBD1. The CDR3 has 12 residues. J gave up 6 bases and V 10 bases, and 8 bases lay outside the gene matches. In germline, CDR1 is SEHNR, CDR2 FQNEAQ (reference sequence). CDR3 sequence (DNA): TGTGCCACCGACAGGGTCGTACATGGCTACACCTTC. This codes for CATDRVVHGYTF.

This chain connects TRBV29-1 to TRBJ2-2, with TRBD1 matching 7 bases. Germline lookup yields CDR1 SQVTM and CDR2 ANQGSEA. The CDR3 covers 13 residues. After removal of 6 bases from V and 3 bases from J, the junction contained 4 bases not matched to a gene. CDR3 loop: CSVRDRYTGELFF. The DNA for the CDR3 is TGCAGCGTCCGGGACAGATACACCGGGGAGCTGTTTTTT.

V usage is TRBV7-9 and J usage is TRBJ1-1, with no clear D. From germline, CDR1 is SEHNR and CDR2 FQNEAQ (reference sequence). This CDR3 has 15 amino acids. Trimming took 1 base from V and 4 from J, leaving 13 bases between them. The chain's CDR3 is CASSLGGERSTEAFF. The CDR3 DNA is TGTGCCAGCAGCTTAGGCGGGGAAAGGAGCACTGAAGCTTTCTTT.

V usage is TRBV6-5 and J usage is TRBJ2-7, with no clear D. The CDR3 length is 13 residues. Germline CDR1 reads MNHEY; CDR2 reads SVGAGI. V lost 8 bases and J lost 5, with 16 bases in between. CDR3 loop: CASLGWGVHEQYF. The CDR3 DNA reads TGTGCCAGCCTGGGGTGGGGTGTCCACGAGCAGTACTTC.

This clone appeared a few times. The chain combines TRBV5-1 with TRBJ1-2; no reliable D call. The CDR3 covers 14 residues. The germline CDR1 and CDR2 sequences are SGHRS and YFSETQ. Trimming took off 4 bases at V and 6 bases at J, with 16 bases between the two ends. For the CDR3, the DNA is TGCGCCAGCAGCGTACACGGGGTTAATAATGGCTACACCTTC. Translating gives CASSVHGVNNGYTF.

The chain carries TRBV3-1 (or the pseudogene TRBV3-2) and TRBJ2-5, with D perhaps TRBD1 or TRBD2 (5 bases each). Germline V gene lookup returns CDR1 LGHDT and CDR2 YNNKEL (reference sequence). V lost 0 bases to trimming and J lost 7 bases, with 21 bases between them. The CDR3 extends over 17 amino acids. CDR3 protein: CASSQDIEGLFGGTQYF. The CDR3 coding sequence is TGTGCCAGCAGCCAAGATATAGAGGGGCTTTTTGGTGGGACCCAGTACTTC.

This sequence joins TRBV10-1 and TRBJ2-2, with 7 bases fitting TRBD1. Losses at the gene ends were 5 bases for V and 6 bases for J; bases not matched to a gene: 15. CDR1 is WNHNN and CDR2 is SYGVQD in the germline V gene (reference sequence). The CDR3 has 17 amino acids. CDR3: CASSPIPKGATSGELFF. CDR3 in DNA: TGCGCCAGCAGTCCCATCCCAAAGGGGGCGACTTCCGGGGAGCTGTTTTTT.

This chain links TRBV5-4 with TRBJ2-7, with D possibly TRBD1 on 6 matching bases. This CDR3 has 15 amino acids. The V gene lost 0 bases and the J gene lost 1 base, with 11 bases spanning the gap. Germline V gene sequence: CDR1 SGHNT, CDR2 YYREEE (reference sequence). DNA of the CDR3: TGTGCCAGCAGCTTGGGGACAGCCTTTTCCTACGAGCAGTACTTC. Translation: CASSLGTAFSYEQYF.

On this clone: Other DNA sequences in this specimen translate into the identical CDR3. The chain combines TRBV3-1 (or the pseudogene TRBV3-2) with TRBJ1-6; 9 bases match TRBD1. Germline V gene lookup returns CDR1 LGHDT and CDR2 YNNKEL (reference sequence). The CDR3 totals 17 residues. V trimming: 1 base; J trimming: 9 bases; junction bases outside the gene matches: 10. The CDR3 DNA follows: TGTGCCAGCAGCCAAGCCCCTCCCGGGACAGGGTTTTCACCCCTCCACTTT. Its translation is CASSQAPPGTGFSPLHF.

The rearrangement joins TRBV4-2 to TRBJ2-3; 10 nucleotides agree with TRBD2. V lost 4 bases and J lost 5; bases outside the gene matches: 9. The CDR3 has 16 residues. Per germline, CDR1 LGHNA and CDR2 YNFKEQ. CDR3 protein: CASSPVSGGLGDTQYF. In nucleotides, the CDR3 is TGTGCCAGCAGCCCCGTTAGCGGGGGGCTAGGAGATACGCAGTATTTT.

The V and J genes are TRBV28 and TRBJ1-6, with 8 bases identical to TRBD1. This CDR3 region has 15 residues. Looked up from germline, CDR1 is MDHEN and CDR2 is SYDVKM. V gave up 5 bases and J gave up 3 bases; unmatched junction bases: 3. The CDR3 nucleotides read TGTGCCAGCAGTCCCGGGACAGGCTATAATTCACCCCTCCACTTT. As protein: CASSPGTGYNSPLHF.

The rearrangement links TRBV7-3 to TRBJ2-2; possible D gene TRBD1, 6 bases. V was pared by 7 bases and J by 1 base, with 13 bases between. This CDR3 contains 15 residues. Germline CDR1 reads SGHTA; CDR2 reads FQGTGA. CDR3 loop: CASNSGVRNTGELFF. The CDR3 DNA is TGTGCCAGCAACTCAGGGGTCAGGAACACCGGGGAGCTGTTTTTT.

The V gene is TRBV7-9, the J gene TRBJ2-5; maybe TRBD2 (6 bases). Germline-derived CDR1 and CDR2 are SEHNR and FQNEAQ (reference sequence). This CDR3 is 15 amino acids long. V lost 1 base and J lost 3, with 12 bases in between. In nucleotides, the CDR3 is TGTGCCAGCAGCTTAGTGGCGGGACCTAAAGAGACCCAGTACTTC. Translation: CASSLVAGPKETQYF.

J is TRBJ2-7 and V is TRBV9; 8 bases agree with TRBD2. The CDR3 is made up of 16 amino acids. CDR1 and CDR2 (germline): SGDLS, YYNGEE. Trimming removed 0 bases from V and 0 bases from J; junction bases left unmatched: 5. This CDR3 reads CASSVGIAGHSYEQYF. CDR3 sequence (DNA): TGTGCCAGCAGCGTAGGGATAGCGGGGCACTCCTACGAGCAGTACTTC.

The rearrangement uses TRBV12-3 or TRBV12-4 and TRBJ2-5; the D is unclear. Deletions cut 4 bases from V and 1 base from J, with 4 bases between. The CDR3 consists of 12 residues. The CDR3 DNA is TGTGCCAGCAGTTCCCGCCAAGAGACCCAGTACTTC. It yields the protein CASSSRQETQYF.

CDR3: CAWSGPRDTRNYGYTF. CDR3 sequence (DNA): TGTGCCTGGAGTGGTCCTAGGGACACCCGCAACTATGGCTACACCTTC. The chain couples TRBV30 to TRBJ1-2; tentatively, D is TRBD1 (6 bases). The CDR3 has 16 residues. Germline CDR1 is GTSNPN and CDR2 is SVGIG (reference sequence). V gave up 1 base and J gave up 2 bases, with 17 bases separating them.

This clone was seen just once. The chain couples TRBV4-1 to TRBJ2-3; D possibly matches TRBD1 or TRBD2 (5 bases each). The germline V and J ends were trimmed by 0 bases and 0 bases, with 13 bases remaining between them. The CDR3 totals 17 residues. The germline CDR1 and CDR2 sequences are MGHRA and YSYEKL. The CDR3 protein is CASSQDGRGISTDTQYF. CDR3 in DNA: TGCGCCAGCAGCCAAGATGGCCGGGGCATCAGCACAGATACGCAGTATTTT.

CDR3 amino acids: CASSMWTGATF. The CDR3 DNA reads as TGTGCCAGCAGTATGTGGACAGGGGCCACCTTC. The V gene is TRBV12-3 or TRBV12-4, the J gene TRBJ1-2, with 9 bases matching TRBD1. The CDR3 has 11 amino acids. With V trimmed by 5 bases and J by 13 bases, 5 bases remained unmatched.

This sequence joins TRBV7-9 and TRBJ2-1; 10 nucleotides agree with TRBD1. The CDR3 sequence is 18 residues long. CDR1 is SEHNR and CDR2 is FQNEAQ in the germline V gene (reference sequence). V shed 3 bases, J shed 8 bases, and the junction held 16 bases outside the gene matches. The CDR3 loop reads CASSFPPTGGGLVDEQFF. CDR3 nucleotides: TGTGCCAGCAGCTTCCCCCCGACAGGGGGCGGTTTAGTCGATGAGCAGTTCTTC.

The J gene is TRBJ2-1, the V gene TRBV10-3, with TRBD1 identical over 7 bases. V shed 3 bases and J 4 bases; nucleotides not matched to a gene: 6. The CDR3 covers 15 residues. Per germline, CDR1 ENHRY and CDR2 SYGVKD. The CDR3 coding sequence is TGTGCCATCAGTGAACGACAGGGAAATTACAATGAGCAGTTCTTC. Protein product: CAISERQGNYNEQFF.

The chain joins TRBV7-3 to TRBJ2-1; D is perhaps TRBD2 (5 bases). The germline V and J ends were trimmed by 5 bases and 6 bases, with 11 bases remaining between them. The CDR3 is made up of 13 amino acids. Germline CDR1 reads SGHTA; CDR2 reads FQGTGA. CDR3 sequence reads: CASSPHRGNEQFF. The CDR3 region has the DNA TGTGCCAGCAGCCCGCACCGGGGCAATGAGCAGTTCTTC.

The chain uses TRBV2 and TRBJ1-5, with D perhaps matching TRBD1 (5 bases). This CDR3 is built from 14 residues. V was pared by 3 bases and J by 4 bases, with 10 bases between. Germline V lookup: CDR1 SNHLY, CDR2 FYNNEI. As DNA, the CDR3 is TGTGCCAGCAGTGATTCGACAGTAAATCAGCCCCAGCATTTT. It translates to CASSDSTVNQPQHF.

This clone was seen only once. The chain links TRBV2 to TRBJ1-2; 8 bases match TRBD1. Germline assignment: CDR1 SNHLY and CDR2 FYNNEI. CDR3 length: 13 residues. Trimming removed 6 bases from V and 4 bases from J; junction bases left unmatched: 4. CDR3 in DNA: TGTGCCAGCAGAGAGACAGGGGTCTATGGCTACACCTTC. Translation gives CASRETGVYGYTF. Full variable domain (missing parts from reference TRBV2 and TRBJ1-2): EPEVTQTPSHQVTQMGQEVILRCVPISNHLYFYWYRQILGQKVEFLVSFYNNEISEKSEIFDDQFSVERPDGSNFTLKIRSTKLEDSAMYFCASRETGVYGYTFGSGTRLTVV.

The chain uses TRBV24-1 and TRBJ2-1, with 9 bases aligning to TRBD1. Germline V lookup: CDR1 KGHDR, CDR2 SFDVKD. J gave up 8 bases and V 2 bases, and 3 bases lay outside the gene matches. The CDR3 covers 14 residues. As DNA, the CDR3 is TGTGCCACCAGTGATTGGGACAGGGAGGATGAGCAGTTCTTC. Its translation: CATSDWDREDEQFF.

This chain links TRBV5-1 with TRBJ1-1, with D perhaps TRBD1 (5 bases). Germline V gene data show CDR1 as SGHRS and CDR2 as YFSETQ. CDR3 length equals 13 residues. Deletions cut 5 bases from V and 5 bases from J, with 13 bases between. The DNA for the CDR3 is TGCGCCAGCAGTGAGCCGGGGGGGACTGAAGCTTTCTTT. Residues: CASSEPGGTEAFF. Drawing the rest from reference TRBV5-1 and TRBJ1-1, the complete variable domain is KAGVTQTPRYLIKTRGQQVTLSCSPISGHRSVSWYQQTPGQGLQFLFEYFSETQRNKGNFPGRFSGRQFSNSRSEMNVSTLELGDSALYLCASSEPGGTEAFFGQGTRLTVV.